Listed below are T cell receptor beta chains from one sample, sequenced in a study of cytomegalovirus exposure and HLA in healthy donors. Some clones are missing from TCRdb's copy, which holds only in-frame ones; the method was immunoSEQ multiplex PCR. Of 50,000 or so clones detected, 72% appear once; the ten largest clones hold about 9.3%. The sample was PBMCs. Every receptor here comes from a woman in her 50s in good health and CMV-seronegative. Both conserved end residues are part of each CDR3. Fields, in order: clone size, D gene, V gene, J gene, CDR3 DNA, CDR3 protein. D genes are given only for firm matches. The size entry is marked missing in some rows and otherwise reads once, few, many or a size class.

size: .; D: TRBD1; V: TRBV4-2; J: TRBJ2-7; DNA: TGTGCCAGCAGCCAAGAGAGGCCGGGGACAGGGGCTTTCTACGAGCAGTACTTC; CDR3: CASSQERPGTGAFYEQYF
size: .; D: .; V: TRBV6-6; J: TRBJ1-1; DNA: TGTGCCAGCAGTCCAGTGCCAGGGGTCGGCAACACTGAAGCTTTCTTT; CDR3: CASSPVPGVGNTEAFF
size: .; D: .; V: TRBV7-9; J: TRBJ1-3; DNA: TGTGCCAGCAGCTTAGAAGGGGGAGCTGGAAACACCATATATTTT; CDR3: CASSLEGGAGNTIYF
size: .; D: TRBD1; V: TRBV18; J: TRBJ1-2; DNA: TGTGCCAGCTCAACCCCAGGGGGCGATGGCTACACCTTC; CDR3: CASSTPGGDGYTF
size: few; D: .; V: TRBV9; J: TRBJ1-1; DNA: TGTGCCAGCAGCGTCGGACAGTCAGGGTTCACTGAAGCTTTCTTT; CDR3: CASSVGQSGFTEAFF
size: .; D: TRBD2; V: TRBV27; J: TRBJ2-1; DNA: TGTGCCAGCAGCGGCGGGAGAGGGACCTACAATGAGCAGTTCTTC; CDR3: CASSGGRGTYNEQFF
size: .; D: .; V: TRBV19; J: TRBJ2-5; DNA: TGTGCCAGTATGGGGGCGGCAGGAGGAGAGACCCAGTACTTC; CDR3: CASMGAAGGETQYF
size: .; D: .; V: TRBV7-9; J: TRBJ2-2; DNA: TGTGCCAGCAGCTTAGAGAGGGAGCTGTTTTTT; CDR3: CASSLERELFF
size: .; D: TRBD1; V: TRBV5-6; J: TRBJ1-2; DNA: TGTGCCAGCAGCTTGGGGGAGACAGGGGTCCACTATGGCTACACCTTC; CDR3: CASSLGETGVHYGYTF
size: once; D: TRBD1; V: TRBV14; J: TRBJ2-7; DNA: TGTGCCAGCAGCAAGGGCGGGACAGGGGTAGGGGAGCAGTACTTC; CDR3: CASSKGGTGVGEQYF
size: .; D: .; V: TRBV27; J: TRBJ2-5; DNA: TGTGCCAGCCCGGGTAGCGGTGCTGCCTGGGGCCAGTACTTC; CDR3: CASPGSGAAWGQYF